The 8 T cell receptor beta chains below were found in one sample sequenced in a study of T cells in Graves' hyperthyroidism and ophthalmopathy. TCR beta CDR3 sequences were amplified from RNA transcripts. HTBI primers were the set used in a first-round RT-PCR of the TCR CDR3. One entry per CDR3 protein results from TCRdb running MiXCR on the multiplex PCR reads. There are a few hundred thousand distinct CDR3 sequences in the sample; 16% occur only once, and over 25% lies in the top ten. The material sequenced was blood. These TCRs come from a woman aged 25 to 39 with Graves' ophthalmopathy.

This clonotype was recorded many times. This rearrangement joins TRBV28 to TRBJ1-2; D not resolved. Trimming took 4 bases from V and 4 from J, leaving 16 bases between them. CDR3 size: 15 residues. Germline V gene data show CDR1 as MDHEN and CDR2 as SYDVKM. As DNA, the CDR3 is TGTGCCAGCAGTTCACGACAAGGCCGGGCCTATGGCTACACCTTC. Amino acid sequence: CASSSRQGRAYGYTF.

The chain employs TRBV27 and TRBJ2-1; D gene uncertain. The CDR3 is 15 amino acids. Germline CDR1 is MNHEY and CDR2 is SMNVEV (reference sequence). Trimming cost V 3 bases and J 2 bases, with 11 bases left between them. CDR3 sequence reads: CASSLKDLAYNEQFF. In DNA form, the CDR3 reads TGTGCCAGCAGTTTGAAGGATTTGGCCTACAATGAGCAGTTCTTC.

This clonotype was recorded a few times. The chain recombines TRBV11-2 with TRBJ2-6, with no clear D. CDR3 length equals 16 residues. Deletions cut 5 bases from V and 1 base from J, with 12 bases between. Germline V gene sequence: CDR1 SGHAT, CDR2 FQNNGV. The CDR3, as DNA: TGTGCCAGCAGCGCACACCGACTTTCTGGGGCCAACGTCCTGACTTTC. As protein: CASSAHRLSGANVLTF.

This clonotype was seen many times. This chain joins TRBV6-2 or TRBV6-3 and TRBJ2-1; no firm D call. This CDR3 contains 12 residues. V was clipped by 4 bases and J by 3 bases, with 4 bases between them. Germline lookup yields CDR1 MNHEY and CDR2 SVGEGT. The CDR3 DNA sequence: TGTGCCAGCAGTTGGTACTACAATGAGCAGTTCTTC. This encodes CASSWYYNEQFF.

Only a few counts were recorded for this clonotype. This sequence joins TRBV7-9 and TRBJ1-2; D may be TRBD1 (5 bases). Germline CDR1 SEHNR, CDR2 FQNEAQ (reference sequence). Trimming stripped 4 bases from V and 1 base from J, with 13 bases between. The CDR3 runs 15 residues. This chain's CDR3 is CASSSGTGINYGYTF. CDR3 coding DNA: TGTGCCAGCAGCTCAGGGACGGGAATTAACTATGGCTACACCTTC.

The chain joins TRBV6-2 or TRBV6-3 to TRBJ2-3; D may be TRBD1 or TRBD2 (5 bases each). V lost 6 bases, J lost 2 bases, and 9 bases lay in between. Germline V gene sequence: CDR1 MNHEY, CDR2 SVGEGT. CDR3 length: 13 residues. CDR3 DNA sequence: TGTGCCAGCAGCACAGGACTCACAGATACGCAGTATTTT. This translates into CASSTGLTDTQYF.

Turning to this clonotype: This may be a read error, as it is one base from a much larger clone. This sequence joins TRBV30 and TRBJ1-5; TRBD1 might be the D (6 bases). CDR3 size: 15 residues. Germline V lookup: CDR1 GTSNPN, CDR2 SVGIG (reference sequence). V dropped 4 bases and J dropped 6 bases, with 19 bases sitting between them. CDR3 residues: CAWTPGQRVGQPQHF. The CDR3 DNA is TGTGCCTGGACCCCCGGACAGAGGGTAGGTCAGCCCCAGCATTTT. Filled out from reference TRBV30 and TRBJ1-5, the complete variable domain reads SQTIHQWPATLVQPVGSPLSLECTVEGTSNPNLYWYRQAAGRGLQLLFYSVGIGQISSEVPQNLSASRPQDRQFILSSKKLLLSDSGFYLCAWTPGQRVGQPQHFGDGTRLSIL.

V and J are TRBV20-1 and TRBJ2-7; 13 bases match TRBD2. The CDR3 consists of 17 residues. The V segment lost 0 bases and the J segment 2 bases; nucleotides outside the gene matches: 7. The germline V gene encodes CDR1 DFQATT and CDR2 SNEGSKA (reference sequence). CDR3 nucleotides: TGCAGTGCTAGAGATCGGGGAGGGACTAGCGGGACCTACGAGCAGTACTTC. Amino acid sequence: CSARDRGGTSGTYEQYF.